What follows describes a single TCR beta chain. The source of the sample is a study of shared clonotypes between healthy human individuals. Across several immunoSEQ plates, the genomic DNA of each subset was split evenly. Clones were read by immunoSEQ multiplex PCR, and TCRdb kept only the in-frame ones, dropping some. The table shows 2 million to 2.5 million clones, with approximately 94% occurring only once. The CDR3 sequence is 12 residues long. The V end was cut by 5 bases, the J end by 3 bases, with 6 bases between. Germline-derived CDR1 and CDR2 are SEHNR and FQNEAQ (reference sequence). Healthy adults negative for HIV, lacking recent acute infections or vaccinations, served as donors.

The receptor was isolated from a man aged 18 to 35 in good health. The sequenced sample was naive CD4+ T cells sorted from blood. Specified subset: CD45RA+ positively selected. The chain has TRBV7-9 and TRBJ2-3, with D uncertain. CDR3 sequence reads: CASSPRTDTQYF. The CDR3, as DNA: TGTGCCAGCAGCCCCCGAACAGATACGCAGTATTTT.